This T cell receptor (beta chain) originates from a study of blood T cells in healthy people across ages. V was shortened by 3 bases and J by 1 base, with 12 bases between the two germline ends. Germline CDR1 reads DFQATT; CDR2 reads SNEGSKA (reference sequence). The CDR3 spans 14 residues. Through a sample-barcoded 5' primer and a J-beta primer mix, a second PCR was run for about 6 to 11 cycles. Every sample returned 3 million or more CDR3-containing paired-end reads. MiXCR was run by TCRdb on the 5' RACE reads, yielding one entry per CDR3 protein. The repertoire holds some 1.4 million distinct CDR3 sequences, with roughly 45% as singletons. The study, taken as a whole, reports: Getting older went along with TCR beta diversity per million T cells dropping roughly linearly. Long-lived donors had more naive CD4+ cells and higher diversity than aged donors. Donor CMV status was unknown, possibly confounding expanded clonotype changes.

There are a few counts of this clonotype. What it binds is not known. This clonotype was sampled from a young woman in good health. Sequencing input: blood. The V gene is TRBV20-1, the J gene TRBJ1-2; D gene uncertain. The CDR3 spells CSASGFQSNYGYTF. The CDR3, as DNA: TGCAGTGCTAGTGGGTTCCAGAGTAACTATGGCTACACCTTC.